This T cell receptor (beta chain) was captured in a study of CD8+ T cells in alopecia areata. Turning to the study itself: Tofacitinib therapy took 6 to 18 months; 6 months off drug came after. Notes on the study in general: Normal scalp showed lower clonality than lesional scalp, especially alopecia totalis/universalis. Among patients, TCR sharing was less clear than in mice, a difference possibly due in part to HLA diversity in the patient population.

V lost 4 bases and J lost 4, with 18 bases in between. Per germline, CDR1 SQVTM and CDR2 ANQGSEA. This CDR3 region has 15 residues. The sequencing template was cDNA reverse transcribed from extracted RNA. Data came from immunoSEQ multiplex PCR; TCRdb stores just in-frame clones and leaves some out. The sample lists some 99,000 clones, 35% to 50% seen once, with approximately 0.79% in the top ten. Obtained from alopecia areata patients were lesional scalp punch biopsies along with peripheral blood. This clone has only a few counts. Its antigen is currently unknown. This receptor was obtained from a human donor with alopecia areata. The chain has TRBV29-1 and TRBJ2-3; possibly TRBD1 for D (5 bases). The sequencing input was CD4+ T cells sorted from blood. CDR3 bases: TGCAGCGTTGGCCCCAGACAGCAACCAGCAGATACGCAGTATTTT. Protein sequence: CSVGPRQQPADTQYF.